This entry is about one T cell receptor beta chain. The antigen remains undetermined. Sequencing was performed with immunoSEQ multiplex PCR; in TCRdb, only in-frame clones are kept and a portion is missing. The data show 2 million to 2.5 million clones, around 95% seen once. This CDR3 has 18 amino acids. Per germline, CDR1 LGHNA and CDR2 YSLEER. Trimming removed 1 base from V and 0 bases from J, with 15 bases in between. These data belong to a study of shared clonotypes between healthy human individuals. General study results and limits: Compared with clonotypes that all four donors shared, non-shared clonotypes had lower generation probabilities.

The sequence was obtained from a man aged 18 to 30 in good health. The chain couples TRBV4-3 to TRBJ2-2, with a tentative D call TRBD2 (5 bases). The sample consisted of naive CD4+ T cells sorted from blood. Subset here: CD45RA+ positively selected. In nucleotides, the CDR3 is TGCGCCAGCAGCCAAGTGACTCTTTACGGGGCGAACACCGGGGAGCTGTTTTTT. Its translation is CASSQVTLYGANTGELFF.